This entry lists 29 T cell receptor beta chains sequenced from one sample in a study of OX40 agonist ivuxolimab in advanced cancers. Some clones are missing from TCRdb's copy, which holds only in-frame ones; the method was immunoSEQ multiplex PCR. Among approximately 110,000 clones listed, 85% to 95% were seen once. The starting material was CD4+ or CD8+ T cells sorted from blood, obtained in a trial of the OX40 agonist ivuxolimab. The receptors originated from an adult with an advanced solid tumor such as melanoma, head and neck, liver or kidney cancer.

The CDR3 protein is CASSEFGTAVLASSYEQYF. The CDR3, as DNA: TGTGCCAGCAGTGAATTCGGAACAGCCGTACTTGCGAGCTCCTACGAGCAGTACTTC. V gene TRBV2 combines with J gene TRBJ2-7; no firm D call. The germline V gene encodes CDR1 SNHLY and CDR2 FYNNEI. Trimming cost V 2 bases and J 0 bases, with 23 bases left between them. The CDR3 has 19 residues.

The chain carries TRBV18 and TRBJ2-5; 7 nucleotides align to TRBD2. V was clipped by 3 bases and J by 2 bases; unmatched bases: 3. Germline V gene lookup returns CDR1 KGHSH and CDR2 LQKENI. The CDR3 is 14 amino acids. CDR3 nucleotides: TGTGCCAGCTCACCGAGGCGGGAGCAAGAGACCCAGTACTTC. Residues: CASSPRREQETQYF.

The chain has TRBV7-2 and TRBJ2-1; the D gene is possibly TRBD2 (5 bases). The CDR3 runs to 14 residues. Per the germline V gene, CDR1 is SGHTA and CDR2 is FQGNSA. Trimming removed 1 base from V and 7 bases from J, with 11 bases in between. CDR3 coding DNA: TGTGCCAGCAGCTTAGGTGGCGGCGGGAATGAGCAGTTCTTC. Translated, it gives CASSLGGGGNEQFF.

This clone is a singleton in its sample. The chain joins TRBV5-1 to TRBJ2-5; weak D call: TRBD1 (6 bases). CDR3 size: 15 residues. The V end was cut by 0 bases, the J end by 2 bases, with 11 bases between. In germline, CDR1 is SGHRS, CDR2 YFSETQ. CDR3: CASSLGQVPQETQYF. CDR3 DNA sequence: TGCGCCAGCAGCTTGGGACAGGTTCCTCAAGAGACCCAGTACTTC.

The CDR3 spells CASSVRGEQYF. CDR3 in DNA: TGTGCCAGCAGTGTTCGGGGCGAGCAGTACTTC. The chain recombines TRBV2 with TRBJ2-5; perhaps TRBD2 as D (5 bases). The J call is in doubt because the DNA end fits TRBJ2-7 better. Germline-derived CDR1 and CDR2 are SNHLY and FYNNEI. The CDR3 sequence is 11 residues long.

The J gene is TRBJ1-1, the V gene TRBV18; D is perhaps TRBD1 (5 bases). Looked up from germline, CDR1 is KGHSH and CDR2 is LQKENI. The germline V and J ends were trimmed by 4 bases and 1 base, with 10 bases remaining between them. The CDR3 is 14 amino acids. CDR3 nucleotides: TGTGCCAGCTCACGGGGGACGGCGAACACTGAAGCTTTCTTT. Protein sequence: CASSRGTANTEAFF.

The chain has TRBV10-3 and TRBJ1-5, with 7 bases fitting TRBD1. After removal of 2 bases from V and 4 bases from J, the junction contained 11 bases not matched to a gene. Germline CDR1 reads ENHRY; CDR2 reads SYGVKD. The CDR3 spans 17 residues. The CDR3 spells CAISEGGTVTRNQPQHF. The CDR3 DNA reads as TGTGCCATCAGTGAGGGTGGGACAGTTACCCGGAATCAGCCCCAGCATTTT.

The rearrangement uses TRBV7-3 and TRBJ2-5; 14 bases are a match to TRBD2. V lost 3 bases to trimming and J lost 4 bases; unmatched junction nucleotides: 7. This CDR3 is built from 17 residues. CDR1 and CDR2 (germline): SGHTA, FQGTGA. The DNA of the CDR3 is TGTGCCAGCAGCTTGACCCAGACTAGCGGGAGGGCAGAGACCCAGTACTTC. This translates into CASSLTQTSGRAETQYF.

V and J are TRBV7-9 and TRBJ1-1, with 7 bases aligning to TRBD1. Germline assignment: CDR1 SEHNR and CDR2 FQNEAQ (reference sequence). The CDR3 extends over 13 amino acids. The V segment lost 3 bases and the J segment 7 bases; nucleotides outside the gene matches: 5. DNA of the CDR3: TGTGCCAGCAGCTTGGGGACAGAAGATGAAGCTTTCTTT. As protein: CASSLGTEDEAFF.

The chain uses TRBV18 and TRBJ2-7; possibly TRBD1 or TRBD2 for D (6 bases each). CDR3 length: 15 amino acids. Trimming cost V 8 bases and J 3 bases, with 20 bases left between them. Per germline, CDR1 KGHSH and CDR2 LQKENI. The CDR3 nucleotides read TGTGCCAGCCGTAGGGGGGCGGACTACTTCTACGAGCAGTACTTC. This gives the protein CASRRGADYFYEQYF.

The chain couples TRBV7-9 to TRBJ2-1; TRBD2 aligns across 12 bases. This CDR3 has 15 residues. J lost 6 bases, V lost 5 bases, and 5 bases had no gene match. CDR1 and CDR2 from the germline V gene are SEHNR and FQNEAQ (reference sequence). Here the CDR3 reads CASSLTSGSFNEQFF. The CDR3 DNA reads as TGTGCCAGCAGCCTGACTAGCGGGAGTTTCAATGAGCAGTTCTTC.

The chain uses TRBV4-1 and TRBJ1-3; D is unresolved. Trimming removed 4 bases at V and 0 bases at J, with 10 bases between. The CDR3 contains 15 residues. The germline CDR1 and CDR2 sequences are MGHRA and YSYEKL. CDR3 sequence reads: CASSLTGGSGNTIYF. CDR3 DNA sequence: TGCGCCAGCAGCCTAACCGGTGGCTCTGGAAACACCATATATTTT.

The chain uses TRBV28 and TRBJ1-2; TRBD1 matches 7 bases. This CDR3 spans 13 amino acids. Germline loops: CDR1 MDHEN, CDR2 SYDVKM. The ends lost 3 bases at V and 8 bases at J; junction bases unmatched: 6. CDR3 nucleotide sequence: TGTGCCAGCAGTTTCGGAGGGGGCGACGGCTACACCTTC. It encodes CASSFGGGDGYTF.

J is TRBJ1-2 and V is TRBV15; D possibly corresponds to TRBD1 (6 bases). CDR3 length equals 15 residues. Germline loops: CDR1 LNHNV, CDR2 YYDKDF (reference sequence). The V end lost 5 bases, the J end lost 8 bases, and 21 bases lay between the germline ends. The CDR3 here is CATSPKGGRNSGYTF. DNA for the CDR3: TGTGCCACCAGCCCCAAGGGGGGGCGTAATAGCGGCTACACCTTC.

The genes are TRBV18 and TRBJ1-5; no firm D call. V was shortened by 3 bases and J by 4 bases, with 7 bases between the two germline ends. The CDR3 extends over 13 amino acids. Germline CDR1 is KGHSH and CDR2 is LQKENI. The CDR3 DNA is TGTGCCAGCTCACCGTGGGCGAATCAGCCCCAGCATTTT. Translation gives CASSPWANQPQHF.

The chain carries TRBV5-4 and TRBJ2-1; weak D call: TRBD1 (6 bases). The V end lost 0 bases, the J end lost 8 bases, and 12 bases lay between the germline ends. This CDR3 is 14 amino acids long. Per the germline V gene, CDR1 is SGHNT and CDR2 is YYREEE (reference sequence). The CDR3 sequence: CASSLGQGPHEQFF. The CDR3, as DNA: TGTGCCAGCAGCTTGGGGCAGGGGCCCCATGAGCAGTTCTTC. The whole variable domain, remainder taken from reference TRBV5-4 and TRBJ2-1, is ETGVTQSPTHLIKTRGQQVTLRCSSQSGHNTVSWYQQALGQGPQFIFQYYREEENGRGNFPPRFSGLQFPNYSSELNVNALELDDSALYLCASSLGQGPHEQFFGPGTRLTVL.

In its sample, this clone was seen a few times. The chain couples TRBV14 to TRBJ1-1, with D possibly TRBD1 on 5 matching bases. The CDR3 covers 14 residues. Germline CDR1 and CDR2: SGHDN and FVKESK. V lost 3 bases and J lost 3, with 11 bases in between. The CDR3 DNA follows: TGTGCCAGCAGCCAGGCAGGGTGGTACACTGAAGCTTTCTTT. Residues: CASSQAGWYTEAFF.

CDR3 residues: CATSRERGNFDEKLFF. CDR3 coding DNA: TGTGCCACCAGCAGAGAAAGGGGGAACTTTGATGAAAAACTGTTTTTT. The chain joins TRBV15 to TRBJ1-4, with D possibly being TRBD1 (6 bases). Trimming took off 0 bases at V and 6 bases at J, with 14 bases between the two ends. This CDR3 region has 16 residues. Per germline, CDR1 LNHNV and CDR2 YYDKDF (reference sequence).

The rearrangement joins TRBV11-3 to TRBJ2-2, with D possibly TRBD2 on 6 matching bases. With 1 base removed from V and 1 base from J, the gap between germline ends came to 13 bases. The CDR3 runs 17 residues. CDR1 SGHNT and CDR2 YENEEA come from the germline V gene. The CDR3 region has the DNA TGTGCCAGCAGCTTAGTGACCGGGGGAGAGAACACCGGGGAGCTGTTTTTT. This gives the protein CASSLVTGGENTGELFF.

The V call is TRBV19, the J call TRBJ2-2, with D possibly being TRBD2 (6 bases). The germline CDR1 and CDR2 sequences are LNHDA and SQIVND (reference sequence). There are 15 residues in the CDR3. Trimming removed 1 base from V and 7 bases from J, with 13 bases in between. The CDR3 here is CASSIAGESLGELFF. CDR3 sequence (DNA): TGTGCCAGTAGTATAGCGGGAGAGAGTCTCGGGGAGCTGTTTTTT. Supplemented by reference TRBV19 and TRBJ2-2, the full variable domain reads DGGITQSPKYLFRKEGQNVTLSCEQNLNHDAMYWYRQDPGQGLRLIYYSQIVNDFQKGDIAEGYSVSREKKESFPLTVTSAQKNPTAFYLCASSIAGESLGELFFGEGSRLTVL.

CDR3 bases: TGTGCCAGCAGTTTACAGGGAGAAGGCTACACCTTC. Encoded protein: CASSLQGEGYTF. The chain has TRBV27 and TRBJ1-2; D is possibly TRBD1 (5 bases). Germline CDR1 MNHEY, CDR2 SMNVEV (reference sequence). Trimming took off 2 bases at V and 8 bases at J, with 9 bases between the two ends. The CDR3 loop spans 12 amino acids.

This rearrangement joins TRBV28 to TRBJ2-1; TRBD2 matches at 9 bases. CDR1 is MDHEN, CDR2 SYDVKM, per germline. There are 16 residues in the CDR3. The trim removed 6 bases at V and 4 bases at J, leaving 10 bases unmatched. The CDR3 protein is CASSPYSGGLYNEQFF. The CDR3 DNA sequence: TGTGCCAGCAGCCCCTACAGCGGGGGGCTTTACAATGAGCAGTTCTTC.

The rearrangement uses TRBV18 and TRBJ2-5; possibly TRBD1 or TRBD2 for D (5 bases each). The germline CDR1 and CDR2 sequences are KGHSH and LQKENI. The ends were cut back, 1 base at V and 4 bases at J, with 13 bases in the middle. This CDR3 has 15 amino acids. CDR3 sequence: CASSPLSGTLETQYF. The CDR3 coding sequence is TGTGCCAGCTCACCACTGTCCGGGACGCTAGAGACCCAGTACTTC.

The rearrangement uses TRBV5-6 and TRBJ1-1, with 7 positions matching TRBD1. The germline V gene has CDR1 SGHDT and CDR2 YYEEEE. The CDR3 spans 14 residues. J lost 4 bases, V lost 5 bases, and 8 bases had no gene match. As DNA, the CDR3 is TGTGCCAGCAGGGCGCCAGGGGGTGGCACTGAAGCTTTCTTT. Encoded protein: CASRAPGGGTEAFF.

As for this clone: The sample carries other DNA sequences with the same CDR3. The chain combines TRBV28 with TRBJ2-7, with D unresolved. Deletions cut 3 bases from V and 4 bases from J, with 19 bases between. The germline gives CDR1 MDHEN, CDR2 SYDVKM. There are 16 residues in the CDR3. CDR3 residues: CASSFSRTLSLYEQYF. The DNA of the CDR3 is TGTGCCAGCAGTTTTTCGCGGACGCTTAGTCTTTACGAGCAGTACTTC.

The chain recombines TRBV29-1 with TRBJ2-1; D uncertain. CDR1 and CDR2 (germline): SQVTM, ANQGSEA. Deletions cut 4 bases from V and 4 bases from J, with 11 bases between. The CDR3 spans 13 residues. CDR3 nucleotide sequence: TGCAGCGTTGTAGGCCCCGATTACAATGAGCAGTTCTTC. It encodes CSVVGPDYNEQFF.

The rearrangement links TRBV28 to TRBJ2-3; tentatively, D is TRBD2 (6 bases). The CDR3 loop spans 14 amino acids. Trimming stripped 3 bases from V and 3 bases from J, with 10 bases between. Looked up from germline, CDR1 is MDHEN and CDR2 is SYDVKM. The DNA for the CDR3 is TGTGCCAGCAGTTTGGGCGGACTAACAGATACGCAGTATTTT. Protein product: CASSLGGLTDTQYF.

The chain uses TRBV7-2 and TRBJ1-5, with D unclear. CDR1 and CDR2 (germline): SGHTA, FQGNSA. This CDR3 is built from 15 residues. V lost 1 base to trimming and J lost 5 bases, with 12 bases between them. CDR3 sequence: CASSLVVVSDQPQHF. The CDR3 nucleotides read TGTGCCAGCAGCTTAGTGGTGGTTTCAGATCAGCCCCAGCATTTT.

The gene calls are TRBV9 and TRBJ2-7; TRBD2 is a possible D gene (7 bases). This CDR3 is built from 15 residues. Trimming removed 4 bases from V and 3 bases from J, with 17 bases in between. CDR1 SGDLS and CDR2 YYNGEE come from the germline V gene. Here the CDR3 reads CASSRGGLGNYEQYF. CDR3 nucleotide sequence: TGTGCCAGCAGCAGGGGGGGACTGGGAAACTACGAGCAGTACTTC.